The clone carrying this T cell receptor (beta chain) was counted ten times or more. No antigen is known for it. Researchers took RNA transcripts and amplified TCR beta CDR3 regions from them. The first round was an RT-PCR with HTBI primers, and the second round was a multiplex PCR. TCRdb passed the multiplex PCR reads through MiXCR, listing each CDR3 protein once. This table has around 520,000 distinct CDR3 sequences, 35% to 45% appearing once. Clinicians made diagnoses from clinical symptoms, serum thyroxine, TRAb, thyroid ultrasound and orbital computed tomography. The record originates from a study of Graves' ophthalmopathy and Graves' hyperthyroidism. Overall study findings and caveats: With roughly 69% sensitivity and around 79% specificity, the model predicted ophthalmopathy progression. Detection in blood was also observed for most expanded thyroid clonotypes above 0.001 frequency.

The CDR3 has 13 residues. Germline lookup yields CDR1 LNHDA and CDR2 SQIVND (reference sequence). V lost 4 bases and J lost 0, with 6 bases in between. Material: peripheral blood or thyroid tissue (not recorded which). V is TRBV19 and J is TRBJ2-5; a possible D gene is TRBD2 (5 bases). This sequence was found in an adult man with Graves' hyperthyroidism. CDR3 sequence (DNA): TGTGCCAGTAGTAATAGCGACCAAGAGACCCAGTACTTC. It specifies CASSNSDQETQYF.